The rows below give T cell receptor beta chains drawn from one sample of a study of T cell repertoires in cytomegalovirus infection. TCRdb processed the reads anew with MiXCR; each CDR3 protein has one entry. This sample carries more than 650,000 distinct CDR3 sequences, about 40% of them seen once, and the ten largest clones take under 3%. Sequencing input: PBMCs. The receptors were gathered from a human donor in good health (CMV status not recorded). Some clones in this sample may be carry-over from other donors' samples. Each CDR3 is given with its conserved first and last residue. Each record gives: D gene, clone size, J gene, V gene, CDR3 DNA, CDR3 protein. D genes are given only for firm matches. Expanded clones get a size class; other rows say once, few or many, or leave the size out.

NA NA TRBJ2-2 TRBV11-2 TGTGCCAGCAGCTCCCCCCGGTGGGGCAGACCCGGGGAGCTGTTTTTT CASSSPRWGRPGELFF
NA NA TRBJ1-6 TRBV6-6 TGTGCCAGCAATGGGGCCAGCATGCGGAATAATTCACCCCTCCACTTT CASNGASMRNNSPLHF
NA few TRBJ2-7 TRBV5-1 TGCGCCAGCAGCCCTGGGACTCAACCCCTCCGGGAGCAGTACTTC CASSPGTQPLREQYF
NA few TRBJ2-2 TRBV7-2 TGTGCCAGCAGCTTAATTATAGCTGGGAACACCGGGGAGCTGTTTTTT CASSLIIAGNTGELFF
TRBD1 NA TRBJ2-3 TRBV20-1 TGCAGTGCCCTTTGGTGGCAGGGGGCGACAGATACGCAGTATTTT CSALWWQGATDTQYF
NA few TRBJ1-4 TRBV7-8 TGTGCCAGCAGTCACCGGGACCACTATAATGAAAAACTGTTTTTT CASSHRDHYNEKLFF
TRBD1 NA TRBJ1-1 TRBV6-5 TGTGCCAGCAGCCGGAACGGGACAGGGGGCTTACTAAACACTGAAGCTTTCTTT CASSRNGTGGLLNTEAFF
TRBD1 NA TRBJ1-2 TRBV28 TGTGCCAGCAGTTTATTGAGATTAGTTGGCGGGACAGGGAAAGCCGGCTACACCTTC CASSLLRLVGGTGKAGYTF
NA NA TRBJ1-1 TRBV18 TGTGCCAGCTCACCAATTTCGGGCGACACTGAAGCTTTCTTT CASSPISGDTEAFF
NA NA TRBJ1-2 TRBV3-1 TGTGCCAGCAGCTCACAAACAGGGTTTGGCTACACCTTC CASSSQTGFGYTF
NA few TRBJ2-6 TRBV7-2 TGTGCCAGCAGCTTAGCAAGCGCGGCCCCCACCCGATCTGGGGCCAACGTCCTGACTTTC CASSLASAAPTRSGANVLTF
TRBD1 few TRBJ1-1 TRBV6-1 TGTGCCAGCAGTTCCATATGGGGACAGGGGGTAGGGGAAGCTTTCTTT CASSSIWGQGVGEAFF
NA NA TRBJ1-5 TRBV28 TGTGCCAGTCTCTTCGTGGGAGGGAGACAACAGCCCCAGCATTTT CASLFVGGRQQPQHF
TRBD2 NA TRBJ2-1 TRBV12-3/TRBV12-4 TGTGCCAGCAGGAAGCGGGAGGAACCATACAATGAGCAGTTCTTC CASRKREEPYNEQFF
NA few TRBJ1-2 TRBV19 TGTGCCAGTAGCCCTCCCGGGGAGTGGACTAACTATGGCTACACCTTC CASSPPGEWTNYGYTF
TRBD1 NA TRBJ2-5 TRBV7-8 TGTGCCAGCCGGGACAGCCAAGAGACCCAGTACTTC CASRDSQETQYF
TRBD1 NA TRBJ2-6 TRBV10-3 TGTGCCATCAGCTCCCGGGACAGGGGCGGTGGGGCCAACGTCCTGACTTTC CAISSRDRGGGANVLTF
NA NA TRBJ2-7 TRBV12-3/TRBV12-4 TGTGCCAGCAGTTTTTCGCTCTCCTACGAGCAGTACTTC CASSFSLSYEQYF
TRBD1 NA TRBJ1-2 TRBV19 TGTGCCAGTAGTTTCGGACAGGGGAGCTACACCTTC CASSFGQGSYTF
NA NA TRBJ2-2 TRBV6-1 TGTGCCAGCAGTGCAAACAGGGGAGGCACCGGGGAGCTGTTTTTT CASSANRGGTGELFF
TRBD1 many TRBJ2-1 TRBV7-2 TGTGCCAGCAGCCAGGGGGCCAATGAGCAGTTCTTC CASSQGANEQFF
NA few TRBJ2-7 TRBV20-1 TGCAGTGCTAGGACAGTCTCCTACGAGCAGTACTTC CSARTVSYEQYF
TRBD1 NA TRBJ1-5 TRBV19 TGTGCCAGTAGTTCCCAGGGGGACAGATTCAATCAGCCCCAGCATTTT CASSSQGDRFNQPQHF
NA NA TRBJ1-6 TRBV27 TGTGCCAGCATTGGAAGGGATCACTCACCCCTCCACTTT CASIGRDHSPLHF
NA many TRBJ1-5 TRBV7-8 TGTGCCAGCAGCCCAGAGGGGACATTTTTTCAGCCCCAGCATTTT CASSPEGTFFQPQHF
NA few TRBJ2-1 TRBV12-3/TRBV12-4 TGTGCCAGCAGTGTGACGGGGGGCACCAATGAGCAGTTCTTC CASSVTGGTNEQFF
TRBD2 few TRBJ2-1 TRBV10-3 TGTGCCATCAGCTCGACTAGCGGGGCGAATGAGCAGTTCTTC CAISSTSGANEQFF
TRBD1 few TRBJ1-2 TRBV7-6 TGTGCCAGCAGCTCGACAGGGACTAACTATGGCTACACCTTC CASSSTGTNYGYTF
TRBD1 few TRBJ1-1 TRBV5-5 TGTGCCAGCAGCTTGTGGCAGGGGGGCGGCACTGAAGCTTTCTTT CASSLWQGGGTEAFF
NA few TRBJ2-2 TRBV7-2 TGTGCCAGCAGTCCTTCGGGGGGCCTTTACACCGGGGAGCTGTTTTTT CASSPSGGLYTGELFF
NA many TRBJ2-1 TRBV28 TGTGCCAGCAGCTTTGATGAGCAGTTCTTC CASSFDEQFF
NA NA TRBJ2-1 TRBV28 TGTGCCAGCAGTTTCATCGGTTACAATGAGCAGTTCTTC CASSFIGYNEQFF
NA few TRBJ1-4 TRBV4-1 TGCGCCAGCAGCCTGGAGGGGGGAACTAATGAAAAACTGTTTTTT CASSLEGGTNEKLFF
NA NA TRBJ2-2 TRBV18 TGTGCCAGCTCACCGGTCTACCCCCCCACCGGGGAGCTGTTTTTT CASSPVYPPTGELFF
NA few TRBJ2-1 TRBV4-1 TGCGCCAGCAGCCGAGTAGATGGTAATGAGCAGTTCTTC CASSRVDGNEQFF
TRBD1 few TRBJ1-2 TRBV5-4 TGTGCCAGCAGCGCAGGACAGGGGAAGGTGTACGGCTACACCTTC CASSAGQGKVYGYTF
TRBD1 NA TRBJ1-5 TRBV7-9 TGTGCCGGTCAGACAGGGAGCGTAGGGGATCAGCCCCAGCATTTT CAGQTGSVGDQPQHF
TRBD2 NA TRBJ2-2 TRBV19 TGTGCCAGTAGTCTGGTACTAGCGGGGGACGCGAACACCGGGGAGCTGTTTTTT CASSLVLAGDANTGELFF
NA few TRBJ1-1 TRBV12-3/TRBV12-4 TGTGCCAGCAGTTCTCAGGGGACGGTGAGCACTGAAGCTTTCTTT CASSSQGTVSTEAFF
TRBD2 NA TRBJ2-5 TRBV25-1 TGTGCCAGCAGTGAATGGCGGGAGCAAGAGACCCAGTACTTC CASSEWREQETQYF
TRBD2 NA TRBJ2-5 TRBV7-9 TGTGCCAGCAGCCCCTCCGGGACTAGCGATGTGATGGAGACCCAGTACTTC CASSPSGTSDVMETQYF
TRBD1 NA TRBJ2-5 TRBV2 TGTGCCAGCAGCCCGACAGGGAAGGGGGAGACCCAGTACTTC CASSPTGKGETQYF
NA NA TRBJ1-1 TRBV20-1 TGCAGTGCTCTTCAGGGTGGAAGCACTGAAGCTTTCTTT CSALQGGSTEAFF
NA NA TRBJ1-5 TRBV5-1 TGCGCCAGCAGCCAGACCGGACGGGGTAATCAGCCCCAGCATTTT CASSQTGRGNQPQHF
TRBD1 once TRBJ2-4 TRBV28 TGTGCCAGCAGTCCTCGGACAGGGTGGGACATTAAGTACTTC CASSPRTGWDIKYF
TRBD1 many TRBJ1-3 TRBV7-8 TGTGCCAGCAGCCGGACAGGGGGCTCTGGAAACACCATATATTTT CASSRTGGSGNTIYF
NA few TRBJ1-6 TRBV28 TGTGCCAGCAGTTTAACACCAAATTCACCCCTCCACTTT CASSLTPNSPLHF
TRBD2 few TRBJ2-3 TRBV7-3 TGTGCCAGCAGCTTACGGGGGACTAGCGGGGGGGCCAATACGCAGTATTTT CASSLRGTSGGANTQYF
NA NA TRBJ2-3 TRBV20-1 TGCAGTGCTAGACGTAACACAGATACGCAGTATTTT CSARRNTDTQYF
TRBD1 many TRBJ2-1 TRBV28 TGTGCCAGCAGTTTGCAGGGGGCAGATCAGTTCTTC CASSLQGADQFF
TRBD2 NA TRBJ2-7 TRBV12-3/TRBV12-4 TGTGCCAGCAGTTTACGGGAGGGAACTTACGAGCAGTACTTC CASSLREGTYEQYF
NA NA TRBJ2-3 TRBV5-5 TGTGCCAGCAGTCTACAGGGTTGGGTGACAGATACGCAGTATTTT CASSLQGWVTDTQYF
NA NA TRBJ2-7 TRBV2 TGTGCCAGCAGTGAAGGGGGCACCACCCGCTCCTACGAGCAGTACTTC CASSEGGTTRSYEQYF
NA NA TRBJ2-1 TRBV9 TGTGCCAGCAGCGTAGCGGGTCTTACCTTCTACAATGAGCAGTTCTTC CASSVAGLTFYNEQFF
TRBD2 NA TRBJ2-5 TRBV28 TGTGCCAGCAGTTTTTTCTGGACTAGCGGGAAGGAGGTGGGGACCCAGTACTTC CASSFFWTSGKEVGTQYF
NA NA TRBJ2-3 TRBV29-1 TGCAGCGTTGTCCCTCCAGATACGCAGTATTTT CSVVPPDTQYF
NA NA TRBJ2-7 TRBV28 TGTGCCAGCAGTCCCCATTTCAGCTCCTACGAGCAGTACTTC CASSPHFSSYEQYF
TRBD1 NA TRBJ1-1 TRBV28 TGTGCCAGCAGATTCGAGCCCGGGACAGGGAGGGGGAACACTGAAGCTTTCTTT CASRFEPGTGRGNTEAFF
NA few TRBJ2-2 TRBV7-9 TGTGCCAGCAGCTTAAGTAGCGGTTTGTTTCCCACCGGGGAGCTGTTTTTT CASSLSSGLFPTGELFF
NA NA TRBJ1-2 TRBV18 TGTGCCAGCTCACCTCAACAGGGTTGGAACTATGGCTACACCTTC CASSPQQGWNYGYTF